This TCR beta chain comes out of a study of blood T cell repertoires in COVID-19. Overall study context: Some COVID-19 samples were acute and others convalescent; all came from the United States, Italy and Spain.

This clone was found once. The authors' processing: Using reference gene primer amplification, nucleated cell counts were estimated. Sequencing was performed with immunoSEQ multiplex PCR; in TCRdb, only in-frame clones are kept and a portion is missing. The DNA was the basis for D and trimming; V, J and clone size are from that table. The sample yields around 300,000 clones, 85% seen once. The CDR3 consists of 13 residues. Germline values: CDR1 KGHDR, CDR2 SFDVKD. The V segment lost 5 bases and the J segment 15 bases; nucleotides outside the gene matches: 12. The sample consisted of PBMCs or T cells enriched from blood (not recorded which). This chain connects TRBV24-1 to TRBJ2-1; 7 nucleotides agree with TRBD1. This clonotype was sampled from a woman between 50 and 59 years old who had recovered from COVID-19. CDR3 in amino acids: CATSGLTGTDPFF. CDR3 bases: TGTGCCACCAGTGGCTTGACAGGGACGGATCCGTTCTTC.